This record looks at one T cell receptor beta chain sequence and its context. Its antigen is not known. This entry is derived from a study of cytomegalovirus exposure and HLA in healthy donors. Study-wide background: Membership in the Caucasian-associated ancestry cluster was found for 65% to 85% of about 430 genotyped donors.

The length of the CDR3 is 15 residues. The germline gives CDR1 SGHVS, CDR2 FNYEAQ. The V gene lost 10 bases and the J gene lost 5 bases, with 20 bases spanning the gap. Vbeta (60) and Jbeta (13) primers were used in the PCR. Using immunoSEQ multiplex PCR, the repertoire was profiled, and TCRdb retains in-frame clones only, with some absent. The sample yields about 140,000 clones, 73% seen once. Study-wide results and limits: Analysis performed later found roughly 17,000 TCR beta sequences associated with HLA alleles at 0.05 false discovery rate. Follow-up analysis later connected one missense variant in DCLRE1C with trimming of TCR beta V- and J-genes. Sequence variants that were highly shared formed a cluster that was likely a sequencing artifact.

This TCR came from a woman between 35 and 50 years old in good health and CMV-seronegative. Sequenced: PBMCs. This chain uses TRBV7-6 with TRBJ1-4, with D perhaps TRBD1 (5 bases). The CDR3 region has the DNA TGTGCCACTCAGAAGGGGCGCTCTCAAAATGAAAAACTGTTTTTT. Amino acid sequence: CATQKGRSQNEKLFF.